This T cell receptor beta chain comes out of a study of memory CD4+ T cells and cytomegalovirus serostatus. On the study more broadly: Of the healthy Belgian adults, 9 were CMV seropositive and 20 to 30 seronegative.

This clone turned up a few times. Single viable CD3+CD4+CD8-CD45RO+ cells were sorted as the memory CD4+ T cells. CDR1 SGDLS and CDR2 YYNGEE come from the germline V gene. Trimming cost V 0 bases and J 1 base, with 4 bases left between them. This CDR3 comprises 13 residues. TCRdb's table, derived via immunoSEQ multiplex PCR, lists solely in-frame clones and lacks some. This sample has about 57,000 clones, with 70% to 80% found just once. The specimen was memory CD4+ T cells from blood. This rearrangement joins TRBV9 to TRBJ1-1; no firm D call. The clonotype was recovered from an adult in good health and CMV-seronegative. The CDR3 DNA reads TGTGCCAGCAGCGTAGTCCCGAACACTGAAGCTTTCTTT. This gives the protein CASSVVPNTEAFF.